This T cell receptor (beta chain) appears in the sequencing data of a study of blood T cell repertoires in COVID-19. Study details: Sample material is recorded as cDNA or gDNA derived from T cells, B-cell-depleted T cells, or PBMCs.

Original processing methods: Amplified reference gene primers provided the basis for estimating nucleated cell counts. The table came from immunoSEQ multiplex PCR; TCRdb's copy has only in-frame clones and leaves some out. That table furnishes V, J and clone size, whereas the DNA furnished D and trimming. The sample includes almost 500,000 clones, less than 90% seen only once; the top ten take 8% to 9.5%. The participants were between about 18 and 90 years old and came from some 23 US areas. Participants reported their clinical history, and cohort assignment relied on those reports. V lost 7 bases to trimming and J lost 10 bases; unmatched junction nucleotides: 16. The V gene's germline CDR1 is SGHNT and CDR2 YENEEA. The CDR3 has 15 amino acids.

This chain uses TRBV11-3 with TRBJ2-1, with 7 bases that match TRBD1. This receptor was obtained from a woman aged 55 to 70 who had recovered from COVID-19. Sequenced material: PBMCs or T cells enriched from blood (not recorded which). CDR3 loop: CASTYPGQPRREQFF. The CDR3, as DNA: TGTGCCAGCACCTACCCGGGACAGCCAAGGAGGGAGCAGTTCTTC. Drawing the rest from reference TRBV11-3 and TRBJ2-1, the complete variable domain is EAGVVQSPRYKIIEKKQPVAFWCNPISGHNTLYWYLQNLGQGPELLIRYENEEAVDDSQLPKDRFSAERLKGVDSTLKIQPAELGDSAVYLCASTYPGQPRREQFFGPGTRLTVL.